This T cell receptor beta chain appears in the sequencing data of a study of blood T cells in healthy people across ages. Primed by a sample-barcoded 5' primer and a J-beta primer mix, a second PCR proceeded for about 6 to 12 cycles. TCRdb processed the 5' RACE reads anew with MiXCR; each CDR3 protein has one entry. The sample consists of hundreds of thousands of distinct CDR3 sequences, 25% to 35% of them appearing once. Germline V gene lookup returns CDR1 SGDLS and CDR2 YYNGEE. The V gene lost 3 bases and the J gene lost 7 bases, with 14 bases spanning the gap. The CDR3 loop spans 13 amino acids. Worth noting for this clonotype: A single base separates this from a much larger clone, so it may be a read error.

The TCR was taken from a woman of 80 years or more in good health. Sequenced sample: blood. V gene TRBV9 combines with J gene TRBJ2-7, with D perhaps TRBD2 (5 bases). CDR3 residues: CASSARGVREQYF. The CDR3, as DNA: TGTGCCAGCAGCGCCCGGGGAGTACGAGAGCAGTACTTC.